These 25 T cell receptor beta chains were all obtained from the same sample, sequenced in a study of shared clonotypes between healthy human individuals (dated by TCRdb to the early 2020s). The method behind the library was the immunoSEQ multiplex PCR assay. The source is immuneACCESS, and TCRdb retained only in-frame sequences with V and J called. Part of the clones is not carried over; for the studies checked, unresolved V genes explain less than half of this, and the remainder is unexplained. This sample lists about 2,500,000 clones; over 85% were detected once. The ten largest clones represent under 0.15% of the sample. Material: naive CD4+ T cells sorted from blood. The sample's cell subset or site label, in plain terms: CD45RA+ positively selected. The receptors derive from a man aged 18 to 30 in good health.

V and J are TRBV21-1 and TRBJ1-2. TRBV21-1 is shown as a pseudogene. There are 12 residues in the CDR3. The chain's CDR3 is CASRKRRDGYTF. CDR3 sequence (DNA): TGTGCCAGCAGGAAGAGACGGGATGGCTACACCTTC.

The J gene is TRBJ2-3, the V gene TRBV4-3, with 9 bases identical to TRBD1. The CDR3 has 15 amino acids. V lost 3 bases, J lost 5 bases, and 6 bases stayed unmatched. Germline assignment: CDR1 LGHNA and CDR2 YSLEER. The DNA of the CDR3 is TGCGCCAGCAGCCAGAATACAGGGGGCAGAGATACGCAGTATTTT. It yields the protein CASSQNTGGRDTQYF.

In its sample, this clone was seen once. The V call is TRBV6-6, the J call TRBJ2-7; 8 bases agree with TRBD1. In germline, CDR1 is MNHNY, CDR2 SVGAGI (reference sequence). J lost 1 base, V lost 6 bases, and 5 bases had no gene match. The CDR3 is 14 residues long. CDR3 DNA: TGTGCCAGCAGCCCGACAGGGGTATCCTACGAGCAGTACTTC. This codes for CASSPTGVSYEQYF.

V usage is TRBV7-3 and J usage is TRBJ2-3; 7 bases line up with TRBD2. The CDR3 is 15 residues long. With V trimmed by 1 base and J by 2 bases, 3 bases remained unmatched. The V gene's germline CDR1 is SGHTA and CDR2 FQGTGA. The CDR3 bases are TGTGCCAGCAGCTTAAATAGCGGGTACACAGATACGCAGTATTTT. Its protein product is CASSLNSGYTDTQYF.

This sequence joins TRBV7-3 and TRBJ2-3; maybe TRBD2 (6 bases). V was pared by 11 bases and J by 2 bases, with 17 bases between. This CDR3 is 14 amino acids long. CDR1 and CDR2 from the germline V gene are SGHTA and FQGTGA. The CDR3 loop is CASAGSGNTDTQYF. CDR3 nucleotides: TGTGCCTCGGCGGGTAGCGGAAACACAGATACGCAGTATTTT.

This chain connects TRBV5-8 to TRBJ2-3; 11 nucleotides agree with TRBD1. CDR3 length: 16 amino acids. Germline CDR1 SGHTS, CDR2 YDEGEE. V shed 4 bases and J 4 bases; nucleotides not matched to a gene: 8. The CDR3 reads CASSIGTGGKADTQYF. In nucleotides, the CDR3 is TGTGCCAGCAGCATTGGGACAGGGGGTAAGGCAGATACGCAGTATTTT.

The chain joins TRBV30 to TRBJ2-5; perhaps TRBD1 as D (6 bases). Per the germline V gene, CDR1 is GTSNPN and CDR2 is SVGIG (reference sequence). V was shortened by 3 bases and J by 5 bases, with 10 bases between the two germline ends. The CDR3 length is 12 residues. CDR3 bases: TGTGCCTGGAGCACAGGGTTGGAGACCCAGTACTTC. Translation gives CAWSTGLETQYF.

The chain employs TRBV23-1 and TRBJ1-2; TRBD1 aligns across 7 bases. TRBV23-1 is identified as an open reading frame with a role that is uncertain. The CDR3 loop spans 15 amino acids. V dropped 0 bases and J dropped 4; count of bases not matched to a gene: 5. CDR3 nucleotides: TGCGCCAGCAGTCAATCCCCGGCAGGGGGCTATGGCTACACCTTC. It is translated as CASSQSPAGGYGYTF.

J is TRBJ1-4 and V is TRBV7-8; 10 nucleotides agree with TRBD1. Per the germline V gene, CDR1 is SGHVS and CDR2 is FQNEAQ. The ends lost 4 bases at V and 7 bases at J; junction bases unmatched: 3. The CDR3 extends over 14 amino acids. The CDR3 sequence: CASSSRDRGEKLFF. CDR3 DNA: TGTGCCAGCAGCTCCCGGGACAGGGGTGAAAAACTGTTTTTT.

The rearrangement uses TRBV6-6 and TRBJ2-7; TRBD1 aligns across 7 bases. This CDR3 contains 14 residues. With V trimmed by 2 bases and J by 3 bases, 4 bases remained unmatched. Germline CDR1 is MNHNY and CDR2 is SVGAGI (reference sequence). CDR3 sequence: CASSYPGQDYEQYF. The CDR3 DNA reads TGTGCCAGCAGTTACCCTGGACAGGACTACGAGCAGTACTTC.

CDR3: CASSPWEGTKNIQYF. Written as DNA, the CDR3 is TGTGCCAGCTCCCCATGGGAGGGGACCAAAAACATTCAGTACTTC. The V call is TRBV7-9, the J call TRBJ2-4, with 7 positions matching TRBD2. The CDR3 consists of 15 residues. Germline CDR1 SEHNR, CDR2 FQNEAQ (reference sequence). J lost 2 bases, V lost 8 bases, and 9 bases had no gene match.

DNA of the CDR3: TGTGCCTGGACTGGGAACCAGGGGAGAGAGACCCAGTACTTC. Translating it yields CAWTGNQGRETQYF. This rearrangement joins TRBV30 to TRBJ2-5; a weak D match, TRBD1 (6 bases). Germline CDR1 and CDR2: GTSNPN and SVGIG (reference sequence). V shed 4 bases and J shed 4 bases, with 16 bases lying between them. The CDR3 covers 14 residues.

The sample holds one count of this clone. The CDR3 loop is CASSVEAPGPVNYGYTF. The CDR3 region has the DNA TGTGCCAGCAGCGTAGAGGCCCCTGGACCGGTTAACTATGGCTACACCTTC. The chain uses TRBV9 and TRBJ1-2; D is undetermined. This CDR3 is built from 17 residues. Germline V gene lookup returns CDR1 SGDLS and CDR2 YYNGEE. V gave up 0 bases and J gave up 1 base, with 16 bases separating them.

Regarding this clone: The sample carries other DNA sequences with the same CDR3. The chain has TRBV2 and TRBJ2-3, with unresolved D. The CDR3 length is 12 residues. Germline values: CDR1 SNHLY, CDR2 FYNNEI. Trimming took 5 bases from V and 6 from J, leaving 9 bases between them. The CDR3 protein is CASSRTGDTQYF. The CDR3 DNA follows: TGTGCCAGCAGTCGAACGGGCGATACGCAGTATTTT.

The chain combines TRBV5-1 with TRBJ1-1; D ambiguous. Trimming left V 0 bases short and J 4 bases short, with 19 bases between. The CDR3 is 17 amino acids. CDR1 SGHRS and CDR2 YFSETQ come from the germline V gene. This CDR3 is CASSLAVAAGAGTEAFF. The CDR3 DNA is TGCGCCAGCAGCTTGGCCGTGGCTGCAGGTGCGGGCACTGAAGCTTTCTTT.

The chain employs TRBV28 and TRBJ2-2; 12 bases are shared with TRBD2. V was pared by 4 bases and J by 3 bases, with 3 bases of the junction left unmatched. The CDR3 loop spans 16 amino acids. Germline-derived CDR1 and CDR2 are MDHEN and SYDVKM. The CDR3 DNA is TGTGCCAGCAGTTCGGGACTAGCGGGTTACACCGGGGAGCTGTTTTTT. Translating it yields CASSSGLAGYTGELFF.

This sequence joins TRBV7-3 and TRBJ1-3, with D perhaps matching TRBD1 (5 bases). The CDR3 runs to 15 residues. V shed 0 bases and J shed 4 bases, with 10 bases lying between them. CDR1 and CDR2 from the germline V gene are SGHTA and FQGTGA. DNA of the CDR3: TGTGCCAGCAGCTTAACGAGTGGGGCGGGAAACACCATATATTTT. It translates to CASSLTSGAGNTIYF.

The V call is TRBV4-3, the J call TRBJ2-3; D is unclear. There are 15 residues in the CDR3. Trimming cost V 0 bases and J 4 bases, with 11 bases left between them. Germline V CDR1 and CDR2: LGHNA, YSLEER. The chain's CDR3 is CASSQDLITADTQYF. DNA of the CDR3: TGCGCCAGCAGCCAAGACCTTATTACAGCAGATACGCAGTATTTT.

The CDR3 loop reads CASSLETAPKRTEAFF. The CDR3 DNA reads TGTGCCAGCAGTTTAGAGACGGCCCCTAAAAGGACTGAAGCTTTCTTT. This rearrangement joins TRBV28 to TRBJ1-1; D is undetermined. The CDR3 is 16 amino acids. Per the germline V gene, CDR1 is MDHEN and CDR2 is SYDVKM. V dropped 2 bases and J dropped 5 bases, with 18 bases sitting between them. Full variable domain (outside the CDR3, taken from reference TRBV28 and TRBJ1-1): DVKVTQSSRYLVKRTGEKVFLECVQDMDHENMFWYRQDPGLGLRLIYFSYDVKMKEKGDIPEGYSVSREKKERFSLILESASTNQTSMYLCASSLETAPKRTEAFFGQGTRLTVV.

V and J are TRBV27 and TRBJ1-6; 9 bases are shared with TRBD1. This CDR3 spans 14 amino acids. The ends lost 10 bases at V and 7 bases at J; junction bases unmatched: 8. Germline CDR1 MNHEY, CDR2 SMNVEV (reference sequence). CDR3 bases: TGTGCCACCACCTCCGGGACAGGGAATTCACCCCTCCACTTT. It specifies CATTSGTGNSPLHF.

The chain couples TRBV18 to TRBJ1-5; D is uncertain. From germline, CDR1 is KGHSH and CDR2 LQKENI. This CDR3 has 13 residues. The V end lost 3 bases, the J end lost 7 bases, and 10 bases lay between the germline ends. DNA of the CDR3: TGTGCCAGCTCACCGGAGCGGAGACAGCCCCAGCATTTT. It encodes CASSPERRQPQHF. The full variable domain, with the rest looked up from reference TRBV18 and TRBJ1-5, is NAGVMQNPRHLVRRRGQEARLRCSPMKGHSHVYWYRQLPEEGLKFMVYLQKENIIDESGMPKERFSAEFPKEGPSILRIQQVVRGDSAAYFCASSPERRQPQHFGDGTRLSIL.

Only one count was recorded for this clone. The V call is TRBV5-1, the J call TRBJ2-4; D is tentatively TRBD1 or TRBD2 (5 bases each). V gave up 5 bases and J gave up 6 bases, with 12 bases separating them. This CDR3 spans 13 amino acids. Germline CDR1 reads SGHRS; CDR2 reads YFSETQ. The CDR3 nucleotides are TGCGCCAGCAGAGAAACTAGGGGAAACATTCAGTACTTC. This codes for CASRETRGNIQYF.

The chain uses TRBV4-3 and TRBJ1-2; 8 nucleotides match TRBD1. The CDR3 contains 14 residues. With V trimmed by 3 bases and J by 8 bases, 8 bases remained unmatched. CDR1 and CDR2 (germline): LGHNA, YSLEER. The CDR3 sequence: CASSHAGTGGGYTF. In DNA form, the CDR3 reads TGCGCCAGCAGCCATGCCGGGACAGGTGGGGGCTACACCTTC.

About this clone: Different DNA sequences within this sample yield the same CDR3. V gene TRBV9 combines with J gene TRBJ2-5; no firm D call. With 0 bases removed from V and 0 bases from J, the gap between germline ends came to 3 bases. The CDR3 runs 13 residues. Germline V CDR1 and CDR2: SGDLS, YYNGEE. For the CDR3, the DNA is TGTGCCAGCAGCGTAGGCAACCAAGAGACCCAGTACTTC. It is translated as CASSVGNQETQYF.

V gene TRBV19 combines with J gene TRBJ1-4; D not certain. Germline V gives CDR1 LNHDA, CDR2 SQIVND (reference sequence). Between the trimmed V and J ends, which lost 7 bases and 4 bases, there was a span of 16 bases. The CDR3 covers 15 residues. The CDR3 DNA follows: TGTGCCAGTATGGGGAATAACGGGTTTAATGAAAAACTGTTTTTT. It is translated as CASMGNNGFNEKLFF.